This T cell receptor (beta chain) appears in the sequencing data of a study of cytomegalovirus exposure and HLA in healthy donors (dated by TCRdb to 2017 to 2019). Turning to the overall study: An earlier analysis of roughly 630 of the donors reported about 250 Gb of sequence data and 120 million or so unique TCR beta sequences from 150 million to 200 million T cells. An earlier analysis of roughly 580 of the donors used high-throughput TCR beta sequencing to judge whether each TCR beta V gene segment behaved as functional or pseudogenic. Of the approximately 400 genotyped donors, around 81% fell in the genetic ancestry cluster associated with self-reported Caucasian donors. Every repertoire in the discovery cohort had been generated on one and the same sequencing platform. Alongside the repertoire data, information on donor age, sex, ethnicity and CMV serostatus was compiled. The study used immunosequencing to profile the T cell repertoires of several hundred subjects and linked those repertoires to cytomegalovirus serostatus. Among a few hundred genotyped donors of the cohort, an average of roughly 240,000 unique TCR beta nucleotide sequences were sequenced per donor, roughly 20% of them non-productive. Around 320 gigabases of sequencing data and tens of millions of unique TCR sequences were included in an early release covering about 600 HLA-typed donors. HLA typing included class I and class II loci at four-digit resolution. The later analysis used no new phenotypic data to find candidate immune exposures, relying instead on TCR beta sequences and their occurrence across donors. Genome-wide SNP genotypes for about three fifths of the roughly 700 donors were used in a later genetic analysis, which treated that subset as a discovery cohort. The number of typed donors differed by locus: about 620-640 for A, B, C, DRB1 and DQB1; approximately 540 for DQA1; 606 for DPA1; and 400 to 480 for DPB1. Roughly 5 DR-DQ haplotypes were handled as single units for association and clustering because linkage in the cohort was strong. The study aimed to test whether cataloging public T cell receptors could reveal signatures of past pathogen exposure. To predict cytomegalovirus infection status, the study combined high-throughput TCR immunosequencing, statistical association of individual TCRs with disease status, and machine learning. A later analysis re-examined previously published TCR beta repertoires from hundreds of donors and added high-resolution HLA genotyping to investigate patterns of TCR occurrence. Besides the first cohort of around 700 subjects, a separate validation cohort made up of 95 to 150 different subjects was used.

The paper's findings and limits, for the study overall: In this cohort, only TCR beta chains were sequenced, and detectable features were limited by the absence of alpha or paired-chain data. Linkage disequilibrium might explain the correlated functional status among segregating V segments, but an unknown experimental factor could not be excluded. The sequencing pipeline was judged likely to have produced a cluster of highly shared sequence variants as a technical artifact. While some public TCRs were present in many individuals, most TCR sequences turned up only very rarely across donors. A later analysis associated about 17,000 TCR beta sequences with specific HLA alleles at a false discovery rate of 0.05. Presence/absence analyses assumed roughly uniform sequencing depth across donors, an assumption that may not hold. Some IMGT-functional V segments, including TRBV6-2 and TRBV6-3, could not be distinguished by the 87-base-pair reads and were therefore excluded. According to a later genetic analysis, donors in an Asian-associated ancestry cluster had fewer N-insertions in productive TCRs than the roughly 670-donor mean. Broadly in line with IMGT annotations, most TCR beta V segments showed up in productive rearrangements about 87% or about 30% of the time in an earlier analysis of approximately 600 of the donors. The only immune exposure information available for the cohort was CMV serostatus. Compared with equally common non-associated chains, HLA-associated TCR beta chains in a later analysis were more clonally expanded and had lower generation probabilities. When HLA alleles, especially DR and DQ, strongly co-occurred, attributing TCR associations to individual alleles was difficult. A further reported finding was that TCR beta sequences accurately predicted the HLA-A and HLA-B alleles for most subjects in the first cohort. Most CMV-associated TCR beta chains appeared to be HLA-restricted in a later analysis, and the HLA associations seemed to be driven largely by CMV exposure. In a later analysis, TCR association rates were found to vary across HLA loci, with the most associated TCRs seen for DRB1 alleles and the fewest for HLA-C alleles. Because counts were too low, seventeen rarely observed V segments, including chromosome 9 orphons, were excluded from the earlier analysis of about 500 of the donors. Because HLA typing was unavailable for some donors at each locus, only the typed subset was used in association tests. According to the authors, the approach could potentially be generalized to other disease states and immunological phenotypes. The study listed 150 to 200 TCR beta chains as associated with cytomegalovirus. According to a later analysis, parvovirus B19, influenza, CMV and Epstein-Barr virus appeared linked to several top co-occurrence clusters. In vitro tests confirmed that a few of the cytomegalovirus-associated TCR beta chains recognize cytomegalovirus antigens. Cytomegalovirus status was reported to be diagnosed by the classifier with high specificity and sensitivity in both the original and validation cohorts. An association between a missense DCLRE1C variant and V-gene and J-gene trimming of TCR beta chains was found in a later genetic analysis and replicated in an independent cohort.

Concerning this clone: Its antigen specificity is not known. The input lacks base qualities; no much larger clone sits a single base away.

Libraries were made using the immunoSEQ multiplex PCR assay. For the multiplex PCR, a mixture combining 60 forward primers for TCR Vbeta segments and 13 reverse primers for TCR Jbeta segments was used. The CDR3 region of rearranged TCR beta genes was amplified from genomic DNA with a multiplex PCR assay. The Illumina HiSeq System was used to sequence the amplified TCR beta libraries as 87-base-pair reads. As for how the authors treated the data: Across the roughly 670 repertoires, a later analysis counted tens of millions of unique TCR beta chains, about 10 million of which were shared by at least two donors. To remove PCR and sequencing errors, raw reads were error-corrected and collapsed into unique sequences using a nearest-neighbor algorithm that merged closely related sequences. V, D and J gene segments were assigned by aligning CDR3 sequences to IMGT reference sequences. For a sequence to be retained, at least a six-nucleotide match to both a V gene segment and a J gene segment was required. A rearrangement counted as productive if the CDR3 had no stop codons and remained in frame with V and J, and every other rearrangement counted as non-productive. Following IMGT convention, CDR3 was defined as the stretch from the second conserved V-encoded cysteine to the conserved J-encoded phenylalanine. Sequences without an unambiguous match to a single V gene segment were excluded from the earlier analysis of about 630 of the donors. An earlier analysis of a few hundred of the donors classified V segments as functional when productive rearrangements were above 56.7% and as segregating when the standard deviation between donors was above 5%. A statistical classification framework was developed to diagnose cytomegalovirus status using the catalog of TCR beta chain sequences. A later analysis assigned V and J genes by comparing TCR nucleotide sequences with IMGT/GENE-DB human TR gene sequences. A later analysis assigned CDR3 sequences and most-parsimonious VDJ recombination scenarios with the TCRdist pipeline. In a later analysis, each TCR beta chain was defined by its CDR3 amino acid sequence together with its V-gene family, and reads lacking a unique V-gene family were excluded. In a later analysis, 450 to 600 highly shared, low-generation-probability nucleotide sequences were removed to address suspected cross-contamination and a sequencing artifact. In a later analysis, a clonal expansion index was calculated for each public chain from normalized within-repertoire ranks of inferred template counts. A later analysis computed generation probabilities with a VDJ recombination model fitted to out-of-frame rearrangements, and checked the results against IGoR. Hypergeometric tests were used in a later analysis to score TCR-TCR, TCR-HLA and TCR-CMV co-occurrence, with a repertoire-size bias correction applied to the TCR pairs. To estimate false discovery rates, a later analysis permuted the HLA or CMV assignments 20 times. In a later analysis, co-occurring TCRs were grouped using DBSCAN, with TCRdist sequence similarity added in when clustering inside HLA-allele-positive subsets. Co-occurrence clustering excluded repertoires with fewer than 30,000 or more than 120,000 public chains, plus five with anomalous nucleotide sharing. The clones in this table, taken by TCRdb from immuneACCESS, are in-frame only. Not every clone is retained; where verified, under half of the shortfall comes from an unresolved V gene, and the cause of the rest is unknown. That table furnishes V, J and clone size, whereas the DNA furnished D and trimming. Across this sample there are approximately 180,000 clones, with around 79% seen only once. The top ten hold approximately 6% of the sample.

The cohort comprised more than 550 healthy bone marrow donors. At the time of sampling, all cohort members were nominally healthy, though unrecorded immune exposures were likely present. The donor tested CMV seropositive, placing the donor among the 289 seropositive members of the cohort. A peripheral blood sample was collected from each donor, and TCR beta sequencing was performed on peripheral blood mononuclear cells. Genomic DNA extraction from the blood cell samples was performed with the Qiagen DNeasy Blood Extraction Kit. The CDR3 runs 19 residues from the cysteine to the phenylalanine. Only CDR3 DNA remains: 57 bases, in frame from the first base. The germline V gene encodes CDR1 SGDLS and CDR2 YYNGEE. V trim: 3 bases; J trim: 8 bases; unmatched bases: 20.

This chain joins TRBV9 to TRBJ2-1; the junction holds 10 bases that match TRBD1. Specimen: PBMCs. The source is a man between 40 and 49 years old in good health and CMV-seropositive. The CDR3 here reads CASSARTGGLAGIRDEQFF. The base sequence is TGTGCCAGCAGCGCACGGACAGGGGGGCTAGCGGGCATCAGGGATGAGCAGTTCTTC.